This T cell receptor beta chain was identified during a study of post-analysis software for immune sequencing data. The CDR3 runs to 14 residues. Germline loops: CDR1 SGHAT, CDR2 FQNNGV. V dropped 4 bases and J dropped 7; count of bases not matched to a gene: 6. Findings and caveats of the study: The study found TRBV5-6, TRBV5-1 and TRBV20-1 among four to six TRBV segments more frequent in patients than controls.

Prepared libraries of TCR beta cDNA carried unique molecular identifiers. TCRdb reanalysed the PCR reads using MiXCR and keeps one entry per CDR3 protein. The table lists some 700,000 distinct CDR3 sequences, 55% to 60% of them singletons. This clonotype was observed a handful of times. What it binds is unknown. Sequenced sample: blood. This TCR was recovered from a girl aged 2 to 9 with multiple sclerosis. This chain joins TRBV11-2 and TRBJ2-3, with TRBD1 matching over 9 bases. The CDR3: CASSSYRGLNTQYF. The CDR3 DNA reads as TGTGCCAGCAGCTCGTACAGGGGGCTAAATACGCAGTATTTT.